Sequencing of this T cell receptor beta chain was carried out in a study of blood T cell repertoires in COVID-19. The CDR3 contains 12 residues. Germline lookup yields CDR1 SGHKS and CDR2 YYEKEE (reference sequence). Trimming cost V 8 bases and J 12 bases, with 15 bases left between them. Sequencing was performed with immunoSEQ multiplex PCR; in TCRdb, only in-frame clones are kept and a portion is missing. The sample shows 220,000 or so clones, 84% of them seen only once. The chain joins TRBV5-5 to TRBJ1-6; D unresolved. This TCR was recovered from a woman in her 40s who had recovered from COVID-19. Material for sequencing was PBMCs or T cells enriched from blood (not recorded which). The CDR3 region is CASSRDGVPLHF. In nucleotides, the CDR3 is TGTGCCAGTTCACGGGATGGGGTACCCCTCCACTTT.